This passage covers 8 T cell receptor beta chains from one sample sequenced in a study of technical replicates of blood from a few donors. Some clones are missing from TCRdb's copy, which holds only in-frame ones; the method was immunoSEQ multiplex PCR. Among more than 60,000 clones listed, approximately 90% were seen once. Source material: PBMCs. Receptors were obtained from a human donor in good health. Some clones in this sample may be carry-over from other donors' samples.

The CDR3 nucleotides are TGTGCCATCAGACAGGGGTTGACGTCCTACGAGCAGTACTTC. Amino acids: CAIRQGLTSYEQYF. The rearrangement joins TRBV10-3 to TRBJ2-7; 7 bases map to TRBD1. V dropped 6 bases and J dropped 1; count of bases not matched to a gene: 6. Germline CDR1 reads ENHRY; CDR2 reads SYGVKD. The CDR3 covers 14 residues.

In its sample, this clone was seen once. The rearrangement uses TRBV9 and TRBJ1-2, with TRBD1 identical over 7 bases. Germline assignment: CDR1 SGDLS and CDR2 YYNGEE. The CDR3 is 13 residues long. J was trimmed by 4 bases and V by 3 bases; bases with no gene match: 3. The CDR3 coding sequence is TGTGCCAGCAGCGGACGGACAGGCTATGGCTACACCTTC. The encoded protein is CASSGRTGYGYTF.

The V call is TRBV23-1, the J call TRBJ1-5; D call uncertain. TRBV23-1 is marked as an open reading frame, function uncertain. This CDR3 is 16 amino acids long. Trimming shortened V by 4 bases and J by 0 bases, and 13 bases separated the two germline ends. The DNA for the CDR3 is TGCGCCAGCAGTCGACGGGGTCACTTTAGCAATCAGCCCCAGCATTTT. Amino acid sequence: CASSRRGHFSNQPQHF.

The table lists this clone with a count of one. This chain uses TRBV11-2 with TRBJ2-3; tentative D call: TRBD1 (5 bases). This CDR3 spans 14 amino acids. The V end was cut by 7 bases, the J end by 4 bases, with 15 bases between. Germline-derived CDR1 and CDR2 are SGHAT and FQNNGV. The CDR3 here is CASTPAAGPDTQYF. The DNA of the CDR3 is TGTGCCAGCACCCCCGCGGCAGGGCCAGATACGCAGTATTTT.

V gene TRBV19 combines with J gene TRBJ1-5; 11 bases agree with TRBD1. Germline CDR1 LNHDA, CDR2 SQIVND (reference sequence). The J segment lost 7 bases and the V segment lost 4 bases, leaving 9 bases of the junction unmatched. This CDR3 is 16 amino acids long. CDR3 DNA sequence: TGTGCCAGTAGTAGCCGGGACAGGGGGATCGGGCAGCCCCAGCATTTT. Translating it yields CASSSRDRGIGQPQHF.

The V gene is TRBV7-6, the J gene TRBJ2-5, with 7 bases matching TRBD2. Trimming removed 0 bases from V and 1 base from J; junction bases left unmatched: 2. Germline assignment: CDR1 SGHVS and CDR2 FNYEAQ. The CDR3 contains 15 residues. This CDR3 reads CASSLAGGSQETQYF. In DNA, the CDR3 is TGTGCCAGCAGCTTAGCGGGAGGGAGCCAAGAGACCCAGTACTTC.

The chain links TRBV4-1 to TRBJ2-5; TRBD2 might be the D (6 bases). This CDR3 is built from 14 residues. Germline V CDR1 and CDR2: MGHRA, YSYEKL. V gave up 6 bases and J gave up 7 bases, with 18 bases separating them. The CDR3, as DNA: TGCGCCAGCAGAGCCTTGGGGGGAGATGGGACCCAGTACTTC. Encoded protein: CASRALGGDGTQYF.

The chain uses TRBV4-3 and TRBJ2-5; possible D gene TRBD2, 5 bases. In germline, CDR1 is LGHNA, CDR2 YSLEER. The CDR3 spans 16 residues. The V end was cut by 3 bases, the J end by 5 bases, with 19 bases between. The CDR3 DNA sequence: TGCGCCAGCAGCCACGGGCGGGTGAACCCCTGGGAGACCCAGTACTTC. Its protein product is CASSHGRVNPWETQYF.